The rows below give T cell receptor beta chains drawn from one sample of a study of T cell changes during pregnancy in multiple sclerosis. Method: immunoSEQ multiplex PCR; TCRdb's copy keeps in-frame clones and lacks some. Altogether about 75,000 clones are present, about 90% being singletons, with the ten largest covering approximately 0.97%. The specimen was peripheral blood, collected in the first trimester of pregnancy. Every receptor here comes from a female donor in good health, enrolled as a control in a pregnancy study. Both conserved end residues are part of each CDR3. D genes are given only for firm matches. Size tells how often a clone was seen (once, few, many) or the class of an expanded clone, and some rows leave it out.

>TRBD1|NA|TRBV19|TRBJ2-1
TGTGCCAGTAGGCCGGGACAGGACTTCAATGAGCAGTTCTTC
CASRPGQDFNEQFF
>TRBD2|NA|TRBV13|TRBJ2-3
TGTGCCAGCAGCTTAGCCGGGGGGGCGGATACGCAGTATTTT
CASSLAGGADTQYF
>NA|once|TRBV5-6|TRBJ1-1
TGTGCCAGCAGCTTGGGAGGGAGCAACACTGAAGCTTTCTTT
CASSLGGSNTEAFF
>TRBD2|NA|TRBV4-3|TRBJ2-1
TGCGCCAGCAGCCCTGGCACTAGCGGGAACTACAATGAGCAGTTCTTC
CASSPGTSGNYNEQFF
>NA|NA|TRBV10-3|TRBJ2-7
TGTGCCATCAGTGAATGGGGCGGCCTTAAGGGCGAGCAGTACTTC
CAISEWGGLKGEQYF
>NA|NA|TRBV6-6|TRBJ2-1
TGTGCCAGCAGTTACTCGTCCCCGGTCTCCTACAATGAGCAGTTCTTC
CASSYSSPVSYNEQFF
>NA|NA|TRBV21-1|TRBJ1-6
TGTGCCAGCAGCAAAGAGGGCAGGGTAAGGTCACCCCTCCACTTT
CASSKEGRVRSPLHF
>TRBD2|NA|TRBV6-5|TRBJ2-5
TGTGCCAGCAGTTACGGGACTACCTACCAAGAGACCCAGTACTTC
CASSYGTTYQETQYF
>TRBD2|NA|TRBV28|TRBJ2-2
TGTGCCAGCACCCCGAGAGTTGGGACTACGAACACCGGGGAGCTGTTTTTT
CASTPRVGTTNTGELFF
>TRBD1|NA|TRBV6-5|TRBJ1-4
TGTGCCAGCAGTCAGAGCCGGGACAGGGGGCGAAAACTGTTTTTT
CASSQSRDRGRKLFF
>TRBD2|NA|TRBV7-9|TRBJ2-1
TGTGCCAGCAGCTCCCCGAGGGGGACTAGCGGGGGTAGAGAGCAGTTCTTC
CASSSPRGTSGGREQFF
>NA|NA|TRBV7-2|TRBJ1-2
TGTGCCAGCAGCTTAAGGGGCAAAACTAACTATGGCTACACCTTC
CASSLRGKTNYGYTF
>NA|once|TRBV6-1|TRBJ2-3
TGTGCCAGCAGTGAACCGATAGCAACTAGCACAGATACGCAGTATTTT
CASSEPIATSTDTQYF
>TRBD1|NA|TRBV5-1|TRBJ1-2
TGCGCCAGCAGCACGGGACAGGGGAATGGCTACACCTTC
CASSTGQGNGYTF